The clone carrying this TCR beta chain was seen at least ten times. This entry belongs to a study of Graves' ophthalmopathy and Graves' hyperthyroidism. This CDR3 has 15 amino acids. Germline V lookup: CDR1 MGHRA, CDR2 YSYEKL. Trimming stripped 0 bases from V and 0 bases from J, with 6 bases between. RNA transcripts were the source from which TCR beta CDR3 regions were amplified. A first-round RT-PCR used HTBI primers, followed by a second-round multiplex PCR. TCRdb itself ran the multiplex PCR reads through MiXCR, one entry per CDR3 protein. The table lists fewer than 600,000 distinct CDR3 sequences, 13% to 15% of them singletons, with 8% to 10% in the top ten.

The source is a woman aged 25 to 45 with Graves' ophthalmopathy. The chain has TRBV4-1 and TRBJ1-3; D is uncertain. Source material: blood. The CDR3 sequence: CASSQDRYSGNTIYF. The CDR3 DNA reads TGCGCCAGCAGCCAAGACAGGTACTCTGGAAACACCATATATTTT.